This T cell receptor (beta chain) was retrieved from a study of T cell repertoires in cytomegalovirus infection. Study in general: Indicated by public TCR beta signatures were CMV infection and matching HLA type.

A word on this clonotype: Its specificity is not known.

TCRdb reprocessed the reads via MiXCR and lists one record per CDR3 protein. The sample records fewer than 350,000 distinct CDR3 sequences, about 29% being singletons. This CDR3 is 14 amino acids long. Germline lookup yields CDR1 LNHDA and CDR2 SQIVND (reference sequence). With 4 bases removed from V and 2 bases from J, the gap between germline ends came to 11 bases. Findings of the study overall: People with CMV and the relevant HLA were identified by cumulative public TCR beta family frequency. The ex vivo response was dominated by HLA-C-restricted CMV-specific TCR beta clonotypes.

This sequence originates from a human donor in good health (CMV status not recorded). Some clones in this sample may be carry-over from other donors' samples. The rearrangement links TRBV19 to TRBJ1-2; D is unresolved. Sequences were derived from cultured PBMCs, sampled from culture after CMV antigen stimulation. CDR3 amino acids: CASSTREFNYGYTF. The CDR3 DNA reads as TGTGCCAGTAGTACGCGGGAATTCAACTATGGCTACACCTTC.